The 2 T cell receptor beta chains below come from one sample, sequenced in a study of CD8 T cells in ankylosing spondylitis. TCRdb passed the 5' RACE reads through MiXCR, listing each CDR3 protein once. This table has 750,000 to 850,000 distinct CDR3 sequences, roughly 10% appearing once. Notes on the study in general: A TCR beta motif of 7 to 9 highly homologous variants seemed to mark ankylosing spondylitis blood.

Their recognized antigens are unknown. The sample was blood, either unsorted or a sorted T cell fraction (not recorded which). All receptors come from a male donor with ankylosing spondylitis.

This clonotype was picked up a small number of times. V usage is TRBV9 and J usage is TRBJ2-3; D not certain. This CDR3 region has 14 residues. Germline CDR1 and CDR2: SGDLS and YYNGEE. With 4 bases removed from V and 4 bases from J, the gap between germline ends came to 13 bases. CDR3 protein: CASSRRHGPDTQYF. The CDR3 bases are TGTGCCAGCAGCCGTCGCCATGGGCCAGATACGCAGTATTTT.

This clonotype was counted only a few times. The chain carries TRBV6-5 and TRBJ2-7; D perhaps matches TRBD1 (7 bases). Germline V gives CDR1 MNHEY, CDR2 SVGAGI. This CDR3 region has 12 residues. V was trimmed by 6 bases and J by 7 bases, leaving 13 bases between them. The CDR3: CASSPRGEEQYF. As DNA, the CDR3 is TGTGCCAGCAGCCCCAGGGGGGAGGAGCAGTACTTC.